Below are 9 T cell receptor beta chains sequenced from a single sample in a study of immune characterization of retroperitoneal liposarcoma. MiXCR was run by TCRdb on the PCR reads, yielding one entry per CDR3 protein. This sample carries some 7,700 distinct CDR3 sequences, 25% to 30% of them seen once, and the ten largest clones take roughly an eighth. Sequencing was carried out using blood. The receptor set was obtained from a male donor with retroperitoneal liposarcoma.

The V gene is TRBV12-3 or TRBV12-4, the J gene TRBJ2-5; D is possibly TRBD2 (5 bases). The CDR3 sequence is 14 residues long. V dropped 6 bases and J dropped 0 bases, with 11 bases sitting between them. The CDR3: CASSRTPYQETQYF. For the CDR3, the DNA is TGTGCCAGCAGCAGGACTCCGTACCAAGAGACCCAGTACTTC.

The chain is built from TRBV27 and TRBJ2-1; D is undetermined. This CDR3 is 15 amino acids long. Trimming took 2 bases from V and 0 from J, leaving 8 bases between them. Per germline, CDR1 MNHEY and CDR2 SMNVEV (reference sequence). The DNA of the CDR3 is TGTGCCAGCAGTTTAGAAGGAAGCTCCTACAATGAGCAGTTCTTC. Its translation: CASSLEGSSYNEQFF.

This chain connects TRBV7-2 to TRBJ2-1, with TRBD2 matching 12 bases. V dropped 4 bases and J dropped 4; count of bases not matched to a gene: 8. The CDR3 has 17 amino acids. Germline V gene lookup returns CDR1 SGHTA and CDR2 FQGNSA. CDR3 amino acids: CASSSGLAGPSYNEQFF. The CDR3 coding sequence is TGTGCCAGCAGCTCTGGACTAGCGGGGCCATCTTACAATGAGCAGTTCTTC.

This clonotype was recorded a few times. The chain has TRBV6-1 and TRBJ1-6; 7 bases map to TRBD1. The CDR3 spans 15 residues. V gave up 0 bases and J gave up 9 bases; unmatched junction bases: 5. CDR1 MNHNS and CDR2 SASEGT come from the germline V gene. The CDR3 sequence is CASSEARGRVSPLHF. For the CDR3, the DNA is TGTGCCAGCAGTGAAGCAAGGGGGCGGGTTTCACCCCTCCACTTT.

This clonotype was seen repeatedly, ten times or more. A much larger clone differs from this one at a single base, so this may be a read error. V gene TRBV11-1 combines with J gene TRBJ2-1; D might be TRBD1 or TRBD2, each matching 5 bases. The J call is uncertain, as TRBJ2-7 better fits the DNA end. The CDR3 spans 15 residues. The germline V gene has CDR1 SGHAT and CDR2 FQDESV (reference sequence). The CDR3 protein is CASRTWGSAYNEQYF. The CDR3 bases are TGTGCCAGCCGAACATGGGGGAGCGCCTACAATGAGCAGTACTTC.

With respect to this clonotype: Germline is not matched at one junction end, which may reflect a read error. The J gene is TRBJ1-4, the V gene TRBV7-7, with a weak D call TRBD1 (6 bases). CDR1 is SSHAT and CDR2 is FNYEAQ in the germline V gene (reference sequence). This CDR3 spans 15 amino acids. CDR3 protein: CASSSTTGSGEKLFF. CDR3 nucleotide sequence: TGTGCTAGCAGCTCCACAACAGGGAGTGGTGAAAAACTGTTTTTT.

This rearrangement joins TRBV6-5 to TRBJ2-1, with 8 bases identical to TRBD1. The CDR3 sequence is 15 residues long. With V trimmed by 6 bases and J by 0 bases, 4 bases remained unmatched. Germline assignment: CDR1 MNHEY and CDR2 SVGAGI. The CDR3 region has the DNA TGTGCCAGCAGGACAGGGGCGAACTCCTACAATGAGCAGTTCTTC. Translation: CASRTGANSYNEQFF.

Written as DNA, the CDR3 is TGTGCCAGCAGTGGCGACACCGGGGAGCTGTTTTTT. Protein sequence: CASSGDTGELFF. The gene calls are TRBV25-1 and TRBJ2-2; D not certain. Germline assignment: CDR1 MGHDK and CDR2 SYGVNS. The length of the CDR3 is 12 residues. Trimming left V 4 bases short and J 3 bases short, with 3 bases between.

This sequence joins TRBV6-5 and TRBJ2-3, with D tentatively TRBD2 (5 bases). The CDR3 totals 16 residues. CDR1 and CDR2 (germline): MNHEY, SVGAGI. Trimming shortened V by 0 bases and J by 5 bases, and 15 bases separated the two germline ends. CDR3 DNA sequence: TGTGCCAGCAGTTACTCGTCCTCCGGGGAGAGAGATACGCAGTATTTT. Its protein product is CASSYSSSGERDTQYF.